A single sample is the source of the 31 T cell receptor beta chains below, sequenced in a study of CD8 T cells in ankylosing spondylitis. Study conclusions and caveats: One TCR beta motif, made up of under ten highly homologous variants, appeared characteristic of ankylosing spondylitis blood.

No antigen has been identified for these receptors. TCRdb reprocessed the 5' RACE reads with MiXCR, giving one entry per CDR3 protein. The sample shows some 400,000 distinct CDR3 sequences, 20% to 25% of them seen only once. Material for sequencing was blood, either unsorted or a sorted T cell fraction (not recorded which). The receptors were gathered from a male donor with ankylosing spondylitis.

Turning to this clonotype: A read error may produce the germline difference seen at one junction end. The chain combines TRBV5-5 with TRBJ2-5, with D perhaps matching TRBD2 (6 bases). Germline loops: CDR1 SGHKS, CDR2 YYEKEE (reference sequence). The CDR3 is made up of 15 amino acids. CDR3 DNA sequence: TGTTCCAGCAGCTTGGTTCTTAGCGGACAAGAGACCCAGTACTTC. As protein: CSSSLVLSGQETQYF.

The chain has TRBV5-4 and TRBJ1-1; D is possibly TRBD1 (5 bases). The CDR3 length is 14 residues. V gave up 3 bases and J gave up 7 bases, with 16 bases separating them. Per germline, CDR1 SGHNT and CDR2 YYREEE (reference sequence). CDR3 in DNA: TGTGCCAGCAGCTGGCGGGGCTGGAGGGGTGAAGCTTTCTTT. Translation gives CASSWRGWRGEAFF.

The J gene is TRBJ2-5, the V gene TRBV13; 10 nucleotides line up with TRBD2. Per the germline V gene, CDR1 is PRHDT and CDR2 is FYEKMQ (reference sequence). The CDR3 is made up of 16 amino acids. Unmatched junction bases numbered 9, after V lost 3 bases and J lost 5 bases. This CDR3 is CASSFRAGGGTETQYF. CDR3 nucleotides: TGTGCCAGCAGCTTCAGAGCGGGGGGGGGTACGGAGACCCAGTACTTC. Full variable domain (remainder filled in from reference TRBV13 and TRBJ2-5): AAGVIQSPRHLIKEKRETATLKCYPIPRHDTVYWYQQGPGQDPQFLISFYEKMQSDKGSIPDRFSAQQFSDYHSELNMSSLELGDSALYFCASSFRAGGGTETQYFGPGTRLLVL.

This clonotype was detected a few times. J is TRBJ1-3 and V is TRBV3-1, with 7 positions matching TRBD1. The CDR3 is 16 amino acids. CDR1 is LGHDT, CDR2 YNNKEL, per germline (reference sequence). V was clipped by 3 bases and J by 0 bases; unmatched bases: 5. In nucleotides, the CDR3 is TGTGCCAGCAGCCAGTTCCGGGACAGCTCTGGAAACACCATATATTTT. Amino acid sequence: CASSQFRDSSGNTIYF.

There are many counts of this clonotype. The CDR3 is CASSDRGSGGGGEQFF. As DNA, the CDR3 is TGTGCCAGCAGCGATCGCGGGAGTGGGGGGGGTGGTGAGCAGTTCTTC. The chain joins TRBV12-3 or TRBV12-4 to TRBJ2-1; 7 bases agree with TRBD2. Unmatched junction bases numbered 17, after V lost 6 bases and J lost 9 bases. The CDR3 contains 16 residues.

The chain is built from TRBV2 and TRBJ2-3, with 10 bases that match TRBD2. The V gene's germline CDR1 is SNHLY and CDR2 FYNNEI. This CDR3 has 15 amino acids. Trimming took 5 bases from V and 6 from J; bases not matched to a gene: 8. This CDR3 reads CASSRLAGGSDTQYF. In nucleotides, the CDR3 is TGTGCCAGCAGTAGGTTAGCGGGAGGATCTGATACGCAGTATTTT. Drawing the rest from reference TRBV2 and TRBJ2-3, the complete variable domain is EPEVTQTPSHQVTQMGQEVILRCVPISNHLYFYWYRQILGQKVEFLVSFYNNEISEKSEIFDDQFSVERPDGSNFTLKIRSTKLEDSAMYFCASSRLAGGSDTQYFGPGTRLTVL.

This rearrangement joins TRBV5-1 to TRBJ1-3; the D gene is possibly TRBD1 (6 bases). The CDR3 is 14 residues long. Looked up from germline, CDR1 is SGHRS and CDR2 is YFSETQ. Trimming stripped 3 bases from V and 4 bases from J, with 11 bases between. CDR3 sequence: CASSYTGSGNTIYF. In nucleotides, the CDR3 is TGCGCCAGCAGCTACACAGGGTCCGGAAACACCATATATTTT.

V usage is TRBV7-9 and J usage is TRBJ2-7; D not resolved. This CDR3 has 17 residues. Deletions cut 0 bases from V and 2 bases from J, with 17 bases between. Germline V gives CDR1 SEHNR, CDR2 FQNEAQ (reference sequence). CDR3 region: CASSLANRAGPAYEQYF. The CDR3 DNA follows: TGTGCCAGCAGCTTAGCGAATAGAGCAGGCCCAGCCTACGAGCAGTACTTC.

The chain has TRBV20-1 and TRBJ2-7, with 10 bases identical to TRBD1. Per germline, CDR1 DFQATT and CDR2 SNEGSKA (reference sequence). J lost 2 bases, V lost 6 bases, and 10 bases had no gene match. The CDR3 is made up of 15 amino acids. The CDR3 DNA is TGCAGTGCGGTTAAGGGACAGGGGTCGGCCTACGAGCAGTACTTC. Translation gives CSAVKGQGSAYEQYF.

The genes are TRBV6-1 and TRBJ2-7; TRBD2 matches at 7 bases. Germline-derived CDR1 and CDR2 are MNHNS and SASEGT. The CDR3 covers 15 residues. The junction had 5 bases not matched to a gene; V was cut back by 1 base and J by 2 bases. For the CDR3, the DNA is TGTGCCAGCAGTGAAGGTGCTAGCGGTGCCTACGAGCAGTACTTC. It specifies CASSEGASGAYEQYF.

This clonotype was observed at least ten times. The genes are TRBV29-1 and TRBJ2-1; 9 nucleotides align to TRBD1. V was clipped by 0 bases and J by 6 bases; unmatched bases: 9. Germline CDR1 is SQVTM and CDR2 is ANQGSEA. The length of the CDR3 is 16 residues. The CDR3 DNA reads TGCAGCGTTGAAGACCGGGGGACAGGGTTCGGCAATGAGCAGTTCTTC. Translated: CSVEDRGTGFGNEQFF.

V is TRBV28 and J is TRBJ1-5; D call uncertain. V was cut by 6 bases and J by 3 bases, with 15 bases left in between. The CDR3 runs to 15 residues. Germline V lookup: CDR1 MDHEN, CDR2 SYDVKM. CDR3 in amino acids: CASSPVIRVNQPQHF. The CDR3 region has the DNA TGTGCCAGCAGCCCCGTCATTAGGGTCAATCAGCCCCAGCATTTT. The full variable domain, rest sourced from reference TRBV28 and TRBJ1-5, is DVKVTQSSRYLVKRTGEKVFLECVQDMDHENMFWYRQDPGLGLRLIYFSYDVKMKEKGDIPEGYSVSREKKERFSLILESASTNQTSMYLCASSPVIRVNQPQHFGDGTRLSIL.

In nucleotides, the CDR3 is TGCGCCAGCAGCTTGCAAGGGGTTGACACCGGGGAGCTGTTTTTT. Encoded protein: CASSLQGVDTGELFF. The V and J genes are TRBV5-1 and TRBJ2-2, with TRBD1 as a possible D gene (5 bases). The CDR3 is 15 residues long. Trimming removed 1 base from V and 3 bases from J, with 10 bases in between. Looked up from germline, CDR1 is SGHRS and CDR2 is YFSETQ.

The genes are TRBV21-1 and TRBJ2-5; the tabulated D call, TRBD1, remains unverified against the DNA. TRBV21-1 is a pseudogene locus. The CDR3 length is 14 residues. The DNA for the CDR3 is TGTGCCAGCAGTCATAAAATGGGGGACGAGACCCAGTACTTC. This translates into CASSHKMGDETQYF.

This clonotype has more than one count but fewer than ten. The rearrangement uses TRBV29-1 and TRBJ2-1, with 10 bases matching TRBD2. The junction had 9 bases not matched to a gene; V was cut back by 5 bases and J by 8 bases. Germline CDR1 and CDR2: SQVTM and ANQGSEA. The length of the CDR3 is 14 residues. The CDR3 region is CSVPPSGSIDEQFF. The CDR3 region has the DNA TGCAGCGTTCCGCCTAGCGGGAGTATCGATGAGCAGTTCTTC.

V and J are TRBV10-3 and TRBJ1-3; D gene uncertain. In germline, CDR1 is ENHRY, CDR2 SYGVKD. Trimming pared 7 bases from V and 4 bases from J, leaving 11 bases between. The CDR3 has 13 residues. This CDR3 is CAIMASNGNTIYF. In DNA form, the CDR3 reads TGTGCCATCATGGCCAGTAACGGAAACACCATATATTTT.

The chain joins TRBV7-2 to TRBJ1-5; a possible D gene is TRBD1 (6 bases). Trimming cost V 1 base and J 8 bases, with 12 bases left between them. Per the germline V gene, CDR1 is SGHTA and CDR2 is FQGNSA. The CDR3 extends over 14 amino acids. DNA of the CDR3: TGTGCCAGCAGCTTAGGCTGGGGGCCGGAGCCCCAGCATTTT. The encoded protein is CASSLGWGPEPQHF.

The chain recombines TRBV3-1 with TRBJ2-3, with 10 bases matching TRBD2. This CDR3 contains 16 residues. With V trimmed by 4 bases and J by 4 bases, 8 bases remained unmatched. The germline V gene encodes CDR1 LGHDT and CDR2 YNNKEL (reference sequence). In nucleotides, the CDR3 is TGTGCCAGCAGCCCAAAGCGGGAGGGCCGTGCAGATACGCAGTATTTT. Translated, it gives CASSPKREGRADTQYF.

This clonotype was found a few times. The V and J genes are TRBV3-1 and TRBJ1-1, with no clear D. Trimming stripped 5 bases from V and 6 bases from J, with 13 bases between. The germline V gene encodes CDR1 LGHDT and CDR2 YNNKEL (reference sequence). The CDR3 has 13 residues. The CDR3 reads CASSNGALPEAFF. CDR3 DNA: TGTGCCAGCAGCAACGGCGCCCTTCCTGAAGCTTTCTTT.

As to this clonotype: A much more abundant neighbour one base away suggests this may be a read error. The genes are TRBV12-3 or TRBV12-4 and TRBJ1-5; D perhaps matches TRBD1 (6 bases). The V end was cut by 11 bases, the J end by 0 bases, with 29 bases between. The CDR3 is made up of 19 amino acids. The CDR3 here is CACTSRGGRGLYSNQPQHF. The CDR3 bases are TGTGCCTGCACGTCCCGAGGGGGTCGAGGTTTGTATAGCAATCAGCCCCAGCATTTT.

J is TRBJ2-6 and V is TRBV6-5; possible D gene TRBD1, 5 bases. CDR3 length: 16 amino acids. CDR1 is MNHEY and CDR2 is SVGAGI in the germline V gene. V was trimmed by 5 bases and J by 1 base, leaving 12 bases between them. CDR3 nucleotide sequence: TGTGCCAGCAGTCACCTCAGGGCGTCTGGGGCCAACGTCCTGACTTTC. As protein: CASSHLRASGANVLTF.

The rearrangement links TRBV12-3 or TRBV12-4 to TRBJ2-2; D gene uncertain. The V gene lost 7 bases and the J gene lost 3 bases, with 12 bases spanning the gap. The CDR3 length is 14 residues. For the CDR3, the DNA is TGTGCCAGCATTTCGGACCTGGACACCGGGGAGCTGTTTTTT. Translating gives CASISDLDTGELFF.

The V call is TRBV12-3 or TRBV12-4, the J call TRBJ2-1; D is perhaps TRBD2 (6 bases). Trimming took 6 bases from V and 0 from J, leaving 15 bases between them. The CDR3 runs 16 residues. In nucleotides, the CDR3 is TGTGCCAGCAGGGATAGCGGCAGCGGCTCCTACAATGAGCAGTTCTTC. Protein sequence: CASRDSGSGSYNEQFF.

This clonotype was found a few times. The gene calls are TRBV14 and TRBJ2-7, with 9 bases fitting TRBD1. Germline CDR1 reads SGHDN; CDR2 reads FVKESK. CDR3 length: 15 residues. The junction had 7 bases not matched to a gene; V was cut back by 3 bases and J by 4 bases. DNA for the CDR3: TGTGCCAGCAGCCAGAGGACAGGGGCGATGTACGAGCAGTACTTC. This gives the protein CASSQRTGAMYEQYF.

Points on this clonotype: This CDR3 is missing its conserved last phenylalanine or tryptophan, likely due to a read error. In nucleotides, the CDR3 is TGTGCCAGCAGCTTATTTCCGGAGAACACTGAAGCTTTCCTT. It encodes CASSLFPENTEAFL. This chain joins TRBV7-2 and TRBJ1-1, with no clear D. Germline V CDR1 and CDR2: SGHTA, FQGNSA. This CDR3 is built from 14 residues. Deletions cut 2 bases from V and 1 base from J, with 8 bases between.

V gene TRBV29-1 combines with J gene TRBJ1-5, with TRBD1 as a possible D gene (5 bases). This CDR3 spans 13 amino acids. V shed 6 bases and J shed 0 bases, with 9 bases lying between them. The germline V gene encodes CDR1 SQVTM and CDR2 ANQGSEA. The CDR3 DNA is TGCAGCGTCAGGGTAGATAGCAATCAGCCCCAGCATTTT. It encodes CSVRVDSNQPQHF. Full variable domain (missing parts from reference TRBV29-1 and TRBJ1-5): SAVISQKPSRDICQRGTSLTIQCQVDSQVTMMFWYRQQPGQSLTLIATANQGSEATYESGFVIDKFPISRPNLTFSTLTVSNMSPEDSSIYLCSVRVDSNQPQHFGDGTRLSIL.

This clonotype was recorded at least ten times. The chain carries TRBV12-3 or TRBV12-4 and TRBJ2-2; D is perhaps TRBD1 or TRBD2 (5 bases each). The CDR3 spans 14 residues. Trimming cost V 1 base and J 3 bases, with 6 bases left between them. The CDR3 sequence is CASSLGGYTGELFF. In nucleotides, the CDR3 is TGTGCCAGCAGTTTAGGGGGGTACACCGGGGAGCTGTTTTTT.

This clonotype was detected only a few times. The chain uses TRBV5-1 and TRBJ1-1; D unresolved. V lost 2 bases to trimming and J lost 2 bases, with 13 bases between them. The CDR3 loop spans 15 amino acids. CDR1 is SGHRS, CDR2 YFSETQ, per germline. CDR3 protein: CASSFTSVDNTEAFF. The CDR3 DNA is TGCGCCAGCAGCTTTACCTCCGTGGACAACACTGAAGCTTTCTTT.

This clonotype was recorded at least ten times. V usage is TRBV11-2 and J usage is TRBJ1-4; tentative D call: TRBD1 (6 bases). Trimming took 4 bases from V and 8 from J, leaving 17 bases between them. This CDR3 has 15 amino acids. CDR1 SGHAT and CDR2 FQNNGV come from the germline V gene. CDR3 DNA: TGTGCCAGCAGCTCCGGAGGGGAGGGGGACGAAAAACTGTTTTTT. Protein: CASSSGGEGDEKLFF.

This clonotype showed up just a few times. The V and J genes are TRBV15 and TRBJ1-1, with TRBD1 matching 7 bases. The CDR3 runs 15 residues. In germline, CDR1 is LNHNV, CDR2 YYDKDF (reference sequence). V dropped 6 bases and J dropped 1; count of bases not matched to a gene: 8. The chain's CDR3 is CATRIHRGQNTEAFF. Written as DNA, the CDR3 is TGTGCCACCAGGATCCACAGGGGCCAGAACACTGAAGCTTTCTTT.

The V gene is TRBV6-2 or TRBV6-3, the J gene TRBJ2-7; 7 nucleotides agree with TRBD2. The junction had 5 bases not matched to a gene; V was cut back by 6 bases and J by 6 bases. From germline, CDR1 is MNHEY and CDR2 SVGEGT. This CDR3 is 12 amino acids long. CDR3: CASSLTSVEQYF. DNA of the CDR3: TGTGCCAGCAGCCTTACTAGCGTCGAGCAGTACTTC.